The 3 T cell receptor beta chains below come from one sample, sequenced in a study of glioma-infiltrating T cells after dendritic cell vaccination. The sample's time point: after dendritic cell vaccination, including at tumor progression/relapse. The method was immunoSEQ multiplex PCR; TCRdb's version includes in-frame clones alone and lacks a portion of them. Among some 78,000 clones, 85% were seen once, and the ten largest hold roughly 8.4%. This specimen was blood, taken after dendritic cell vaccination. These receptors were obtained from a human donor with glioblastoma.

The V gene is TRBV7-2, the J gene TRBJ2-3; unclear D gene. The CDR3 covers 14 residues. The V end lost 5 bases, the J end lost 6 bases, and 15 bases lay between the germline ends. Germline V CDR1 and CDR2: SGHTA, FQGNSA. In DNA, the CDR3 is TGTGCCAGCAGCGAGCAAAGCGTGTGGGATACGCAGTATTTT. Amino acid sequence: CASSEQSVWDTQYF.

The chain links TRBV7-9 to TRBJ1-2; D not resolved. The CDR3 sequence is 15 residues long. Trimming left V 2 bases short and J 3 bases short, with 13 bases between. CDR1 SEHNR and CDR2 FQNEAQ come from the germline V gene (reference sequence). The CDR3 sequence is CASSLSDEGDYGYTF. The DNA for the CDR3 is TGTGCCAGCAGCTTATCGGACGAGGGCGACTATGGCTACACCTTC. Together with reference TRBV7-9 and TRBJ1-2, the CDR3 gives the full variable domain: DTGVSQNPRHKITKRGQNVTFRCDPISEHNRLYWYRQTLGQGPEFLTYFQNEAQLEKSRLLSDRFSAERPKGSFSTLEIQRTEQGDSAMYLCASSLSDEGDYGYTFGSGTRLTVV.

The chain couples TRBV11-3 to TRBJ2-2; the match to TRBD1 covers 9 bases. This CDR3 has 14 residues. V lost 5 bases, J lost 6 bases, and 4 bases stayed unmatched. Germline V gives CDR1 SGHNT, CDR2 YENEEA. CDR3 amino acids: CASSSDRGAGELFF. DNA for the CDR3: TGTGCCAGCAGCAGCGACAGGGGGGCCGGGGAGCTGTTTTTT. The complete variable domain, with remaining parts taken from reference TRBV11-3 and TRBJ2-2, reads EAGVVQSPRYKIIEKKQPVAFWCNPISGHNTLYWYLQNLGQGPELLIRYENEEAVDDSQLPKDRFSAERLKGVDSTLKIQPAELGDSAVYLCASSSDRGAGELFFGEGSRLTVL.